The clone carrying this TCR beta chain appeared a single time. Its antigen is currently unknown. Germline CDR1 SGHDN, CDR2 FVKESK. The CDR3 has 16 amino acids. V shed 1 base and J shed 4 bases, with 16 bases lying between them. MiXCR, applied by TCRdb to the reads, yields one record per CDR3 protein. The sample consists of hundreds of thousands of distinct CDR3 sequences, 30% to 40% of them appearing once. The data were taken from a study of T cell repertoires in cytomegalovirus infection. Study-level information: Epitope selection comprised recently identified HLA-C-restricted CMV epitopes and well-studied HLA-B-restricted CMV epitopes.

Study-level results: Cumulative public TCR beta family frequency identified CMV carriers with the relevant HLA.

The sequence was obtained from a human donor in good health (CMV status not recorded). Some clones in this sample may be carry-over from other donors' samples. The chain recombines TRBV14 with TRBJ2-5; D might be TRBD1 or TRBD2, each matching 5 bases. Sequencing used cultured PBMCs, obtained from culture after CMV antigen stimulation. The CDR3 reads CASSQVRGVRRETQYF. CDR3 coding DNA: TGTGCCAGCAGCCAAGTGAGAGGGGTAAGGCGAGAGACCCAGTACTTC.